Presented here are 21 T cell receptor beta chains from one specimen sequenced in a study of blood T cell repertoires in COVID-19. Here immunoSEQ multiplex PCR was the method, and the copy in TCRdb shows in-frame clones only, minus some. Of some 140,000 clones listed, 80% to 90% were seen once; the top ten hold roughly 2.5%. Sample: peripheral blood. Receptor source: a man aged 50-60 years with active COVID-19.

The CDR3 region is CASSSYSGLYEQYF. CDR3 bases: TGTGCCAGCAGCTCTTATAGCGGGTTATACGAGCAGTACTTC. The J gene is TRBJ2-7, the V gene TRBV7-2; 7 nucleotides align to TRBD2. Germline CDR1 reads SGHTA; CDR2 reads FQGNSA. CDR3 size: 14 residues. V dropped 4 bases and J dropped 4; count of bases not matched to a gene: 7.

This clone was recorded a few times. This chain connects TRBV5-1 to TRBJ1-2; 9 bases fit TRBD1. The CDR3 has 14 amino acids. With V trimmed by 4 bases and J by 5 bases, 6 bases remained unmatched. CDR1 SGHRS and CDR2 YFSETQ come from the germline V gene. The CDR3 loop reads CASSLNRGLYGYTF. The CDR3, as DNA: TGCGCCAGCAGCCTGAACAGGGGGCTTTATGGCTACACCTTC.

Here the CDR3 DNA reads TGTGCCAGCAGTGAACTAACTCGGCAGGGGGCTAGAACCGGGGAGCTGTTTTTT. This encodes CASSELTRQGARTGELFF. This chain links TRBV2 with TRBJ2-2; 8 bases fit TRBD1. The CDR3 covers 18 residues. Germline CDR1 SNHLY, CDR2 FYNNEI. Trimming removed 2 bases from V and 5 bases from J; junction bases left unmatched: 13.

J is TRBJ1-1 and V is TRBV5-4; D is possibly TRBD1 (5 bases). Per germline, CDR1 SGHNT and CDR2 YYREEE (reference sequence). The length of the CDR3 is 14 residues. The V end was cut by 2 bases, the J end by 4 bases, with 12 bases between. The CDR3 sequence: CASSFSRGGTEAFF. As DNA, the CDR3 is TGTGCCAGCAGCTTCTCGCGGGGGGGCACTGAAGCTTTCTTT.

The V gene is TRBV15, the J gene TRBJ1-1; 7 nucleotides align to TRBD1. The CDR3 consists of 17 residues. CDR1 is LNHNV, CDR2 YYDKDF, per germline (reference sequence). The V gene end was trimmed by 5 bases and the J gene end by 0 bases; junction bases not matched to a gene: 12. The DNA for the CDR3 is TGTGCCACCAGCGAACTCCCCCGCGGGACAGTGAACACTGAAGCTTTCTTT. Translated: CATSELPRGTVNTEAFF.

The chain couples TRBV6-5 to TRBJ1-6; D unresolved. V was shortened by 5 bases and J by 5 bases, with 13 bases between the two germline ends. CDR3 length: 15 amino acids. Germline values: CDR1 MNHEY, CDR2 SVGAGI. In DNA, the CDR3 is TGTGCCAGCAGTACGGGAACGGGGAATAATTCACCCCTCCACTTT. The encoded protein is CASSTGTGNNSPLHF.

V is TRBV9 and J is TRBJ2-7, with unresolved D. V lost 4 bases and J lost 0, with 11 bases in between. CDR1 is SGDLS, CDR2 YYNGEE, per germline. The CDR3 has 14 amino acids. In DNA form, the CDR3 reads TGTGCCAGCAGCTTCCTTGACAACTCCTACGAGCAGTACTTC. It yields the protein CASSFLDNSYEQYF.

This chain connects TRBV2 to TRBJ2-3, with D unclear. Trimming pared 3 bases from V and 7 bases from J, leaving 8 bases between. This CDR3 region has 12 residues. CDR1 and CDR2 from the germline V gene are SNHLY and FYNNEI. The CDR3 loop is CASSEALHTQYF. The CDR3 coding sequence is TGTGCCAGCAGTGAGGCTCTTCATACGCAGTATTTT.

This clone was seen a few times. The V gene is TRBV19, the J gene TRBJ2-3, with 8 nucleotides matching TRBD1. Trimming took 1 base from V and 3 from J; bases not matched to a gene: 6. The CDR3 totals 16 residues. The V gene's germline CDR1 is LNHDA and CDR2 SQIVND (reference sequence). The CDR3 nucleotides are TGTGCCAGTAGTATAGCGAGACAGGGGTGGACAGATACGCAGTATTTT. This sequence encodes CASSIARQGWTDTQYF.

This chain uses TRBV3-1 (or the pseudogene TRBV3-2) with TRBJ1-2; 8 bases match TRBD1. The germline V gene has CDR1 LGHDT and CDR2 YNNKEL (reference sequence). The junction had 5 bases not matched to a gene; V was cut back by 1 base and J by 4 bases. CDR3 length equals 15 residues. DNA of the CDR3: TGTGCCAGCAGCCAAGCAACGGGGACAGGCTATGGCTACACCTTC. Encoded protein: CASSQATGTGYGYTF.

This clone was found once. The CDR3 loop reads CAISGRTTGRTEAFF. The CDR3 DNA reads TGTGCCATCAGTGGGAGGACAACAGGGCGTACTGAAGCTTTCTTT. The J gene is TRBJ1-1, the V gene TRBV10-3, with a tentative D call TRBD1 (6 bases). The CDR3 spans 15 residues. Trimming removed 4 bases at V and 5 bases at J, with 17 bases between. The germline V gene has CDR1 ENHRY and CDR2 SYGVKD.

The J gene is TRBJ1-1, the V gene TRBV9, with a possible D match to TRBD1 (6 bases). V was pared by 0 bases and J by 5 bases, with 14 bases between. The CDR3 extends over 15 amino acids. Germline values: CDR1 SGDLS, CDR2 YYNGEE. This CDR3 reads CASSVETGIGTEAFF. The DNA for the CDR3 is TGTGCCAGCAGCGTAGAAACAGGGATCGGAACTGAAGCTTTCTTT. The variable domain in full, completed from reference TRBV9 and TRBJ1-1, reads DSGVTQTPKHLITATGQRVTLRCSPRSGDLSVYWYQQSLDQGLQFLIQYYNGEERAKGNILERFSAQQFPDLHSELNLSSLELGDSALYFCASSVETGIGTEAFFGQGTRLTVV.

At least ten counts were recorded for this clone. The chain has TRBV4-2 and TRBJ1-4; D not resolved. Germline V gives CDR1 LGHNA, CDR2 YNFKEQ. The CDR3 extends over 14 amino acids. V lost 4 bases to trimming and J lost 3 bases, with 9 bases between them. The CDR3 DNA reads TGTGCCAGCAGCCTCGAGGAGGCTAATGAAAAACTGTTTTTT. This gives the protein CASSLEEANEKLFF.

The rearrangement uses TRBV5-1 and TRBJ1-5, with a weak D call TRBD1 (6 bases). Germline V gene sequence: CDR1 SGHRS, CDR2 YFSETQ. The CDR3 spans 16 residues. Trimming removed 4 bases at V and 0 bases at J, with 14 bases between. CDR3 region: CASSPGQSNSNQPQHF. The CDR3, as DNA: TGCGCCAGCAGCCCAGGACAGTCCAATAGCAATCAGCCCCAGCATTTT.

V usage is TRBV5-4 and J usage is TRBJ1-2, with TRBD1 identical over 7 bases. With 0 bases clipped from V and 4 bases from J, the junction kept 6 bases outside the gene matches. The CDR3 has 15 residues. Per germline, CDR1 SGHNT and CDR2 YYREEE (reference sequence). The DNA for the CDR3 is TGTGCCAGCAGCTTGGGGGGACAGTTCGGCTATGGCTACACCTTC. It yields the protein CASSLGGQFGYGYTF.

CDR3 protein: CAWRFRTDGYTF. The CDR3 bases are TGTGCCTGGCGTTTCCGGACTGATGGCTACACCTTC. This chain links TRBV30 with TRBJ1-2; no clear D gene. Per the germline V gene, CDR1 is GTSNPN and CDR2 is SVGIG (reference sequence). The CDR3 is 12 amino acids. V dropped 5 bases and J dropped 6 bases, with 13 bases sitting between them.

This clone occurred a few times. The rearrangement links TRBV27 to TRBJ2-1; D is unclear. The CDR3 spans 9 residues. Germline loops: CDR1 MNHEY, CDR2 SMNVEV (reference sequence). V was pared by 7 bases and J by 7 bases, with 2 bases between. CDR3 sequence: CASTNEQFF. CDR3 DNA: TGTGCCAGCACGAATGAGCAGTTCTTC.

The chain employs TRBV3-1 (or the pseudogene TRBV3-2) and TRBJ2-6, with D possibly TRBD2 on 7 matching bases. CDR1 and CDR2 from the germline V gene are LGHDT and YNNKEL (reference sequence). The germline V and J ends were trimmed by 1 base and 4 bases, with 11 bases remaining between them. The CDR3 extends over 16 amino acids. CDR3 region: CASSQGRGPGANVLTF. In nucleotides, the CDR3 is TGTGCCAGCAGCCAAGGGCGGGGGCCCGGGGCCAACGTCCTGACTTTC.

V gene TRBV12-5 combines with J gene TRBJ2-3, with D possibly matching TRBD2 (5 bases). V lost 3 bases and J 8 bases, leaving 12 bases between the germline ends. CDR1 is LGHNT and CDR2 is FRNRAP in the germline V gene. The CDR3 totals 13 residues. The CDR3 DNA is TGTGCTAGTGGTTTAGCCGGGGAAGTTACGCAGTATTTT. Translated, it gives CASGLAGEVTQYF.

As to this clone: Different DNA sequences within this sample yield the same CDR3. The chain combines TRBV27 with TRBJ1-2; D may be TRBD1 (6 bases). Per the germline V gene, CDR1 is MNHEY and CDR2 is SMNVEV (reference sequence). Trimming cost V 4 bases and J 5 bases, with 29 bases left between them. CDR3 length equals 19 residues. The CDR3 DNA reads TGTGCCAGCAGTTCTACTTTGGGAGGGGGGGCTTCGGTTTATTATGGCTACACCTTC. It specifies CASSSTLGGGASVYYGYTF.

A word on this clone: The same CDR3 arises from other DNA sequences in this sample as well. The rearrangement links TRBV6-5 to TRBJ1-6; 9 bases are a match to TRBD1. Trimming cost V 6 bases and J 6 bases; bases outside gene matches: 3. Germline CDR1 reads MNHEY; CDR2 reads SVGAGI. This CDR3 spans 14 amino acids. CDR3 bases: TGTGCCAGCAGACGGACAGGGGTTAATTCACCCCTCCACTTT. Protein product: CASRRTGVNSPLHF.